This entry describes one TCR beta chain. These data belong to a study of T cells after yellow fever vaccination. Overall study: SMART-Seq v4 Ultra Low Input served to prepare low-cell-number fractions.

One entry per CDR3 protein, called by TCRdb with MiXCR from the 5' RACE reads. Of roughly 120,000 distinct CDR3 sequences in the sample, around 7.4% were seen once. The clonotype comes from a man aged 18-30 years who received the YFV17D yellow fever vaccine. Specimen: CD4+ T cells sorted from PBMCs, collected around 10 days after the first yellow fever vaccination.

CDR3 in amino acids: CASSLARTGGIGRGSPAKNIQYF. CDR3 bases: TGTGCCAGCAGTTTAGCGCGGACAGGGGGGATCGGGCGCGGAAGTCCCGCGAAAAACATTCAGTACTTC. The rearrangement uses TRBV12-3 or TRBV12-4 and TRBJ2-4, with 10 bases identical to TRBD1. V gave up 0 bases and J gave up 4 bases; unmatched junction bases: 24. The CDR3 is 23 amino acids.